Reported below is one T cell receptor (beta chain). Its antigen remains unidentified. Several immunoSEQ 96-well plates shared each subset's DNA, each plate a replicate. Sorted subsets were amplified in replicate PCRs using approximately 0.2 ug DNA, approximately 30,000 T cell genomes. The repertoire was sequenced with immunoSEQ multiplex PCR; TCRdb's copy has only in-frame clones and lacks some. The table lists about 650,000 clones, roughly 95% of them singletons. The CDR3 spans 15 residues. Trimming cost V 4 bases and J 1 base, with 12 bases left between them. Germline V gives CDR1 SGHDT, CDR2 YYEEEE. CD8 cells regarded as naive lacked CD45RO, were positively chosen for CCR7, and omitted terminally differentiated effector memory CD45RA+ cells. The source of the sample is a study of shared clonotypes between healthy human individuals. Regarding the study as a whole: Since donors were few, the genetic and exposure-history diversity represented was limited.

Input material: naive CD8+ T cells sorted from blood. The receptor was derived from a woman aged 25 to 39 in good health. The chain is built from TRBV5-6 and TRBJ2-1, with D uncertain. The chain's CDR3 is CASSPLLGSYNEQFF. The CDR3 DNA is TGTGCCAGCAGCCCCCTGTTGGGGTCCTACAATGAGCAGTTCTTC.